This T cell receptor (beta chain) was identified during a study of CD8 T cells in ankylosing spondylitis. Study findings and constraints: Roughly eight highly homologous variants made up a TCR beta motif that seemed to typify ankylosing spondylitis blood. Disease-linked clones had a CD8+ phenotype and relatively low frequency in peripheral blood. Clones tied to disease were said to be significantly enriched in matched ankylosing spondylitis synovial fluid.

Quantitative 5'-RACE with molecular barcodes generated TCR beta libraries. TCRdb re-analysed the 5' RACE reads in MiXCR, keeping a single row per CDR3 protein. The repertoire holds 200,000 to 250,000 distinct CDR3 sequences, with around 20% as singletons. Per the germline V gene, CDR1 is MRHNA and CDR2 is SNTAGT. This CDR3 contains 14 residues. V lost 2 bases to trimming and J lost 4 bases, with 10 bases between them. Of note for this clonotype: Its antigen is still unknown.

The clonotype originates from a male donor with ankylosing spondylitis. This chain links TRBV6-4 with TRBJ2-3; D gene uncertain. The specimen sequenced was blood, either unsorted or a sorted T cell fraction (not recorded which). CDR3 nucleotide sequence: TGTGCCAGCAGTGACGGGGTAGACCCAGATACGCAGTATTTT. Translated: CASSDGVDPDTQYF.